What follows are 5 T cell receptor beta chains derived from one specimen sequenced in a study of cytomegalovirus exposure and HLA in healthy donors. PCR amplification relied on 60 Vbeta primers (plus 13 Jbeta primers). Using immunoSEQ multiplex PCR, the repertoire was profiled, and TCRdb retains in-frame clones only, with some absent. The table has 210,000 or so clones, about 80% seen once. What was sequenced was PBMCs. The receptors here all came from a man aged 18 to 29 in good health and CMV-seronegative.

The chain employs TRBV2 and TRBJ1-1; D not resolved. The CDR3 runs 14 residues. The ends were cut back, 6 bases at V and 0 bases at J, with 11 bases in the middle. The germline gives CDR1 SNHLY, CDR2 FYNNEI. In DNA, the CDR3 is TGTGCCAGCAGCCCGACATACATGAACACTGAAGCTTTCTTT. Its translation is CASSPTYMNTEAFF.

The chain employs TRBV30 and TRBJ2-7; TRBD1 aligns across 9 bases. The V segment lost 4 bases and the J segment 3 bases; nucleotides outside the gene matches: 7. The CDR3 consists of 14 residues. Germline V gene lookup returns CDR1 GTSNPN and CDR2 SVGIG (reference sequence). CDR3 in DNA: TGTGCCTGGACCCTAGGACAGGGGATCTACGAGCAGTACTTC. Protein sequence: CAWTLGQGIYEQYF.

The chain has TRBV5-1 and TRBJ2-7, with 8 bases aligning to TRBD1. V trimming: 1 base; J trimming: 7 bases; junction bases outside the gene matches: 13. CDR3 length equals 16 residues. Germline V gives CDR1 SGHRS, CDR2 YFSETQ. The CDR3: CASSLFGAGGSGEQYF. The CDR3 DNA reads as TGCGCCAGCAGCTTGTTCGGGGCAGGGGGCTCGGGGGAGCAGTACTTC.

The V and J genes are TRBV6-5 and TRBJ2-7, with TRBD1 identical over 7 bases. CDR1 MNHEY and CDR2 SVGAGI come from the germline V gene. J lost 4 bases, V lost 4 bases, and 7 bases had no gene match. The CDR3 runs 14 residues. CDR3 DNA sequence: TGTGCCAGCAGTTTCCTGGGACAGACGTACGAGCAGTACTTC. It encodes CASSFLGQTYEQYF.

The chain uses TRBV7-3 and TRBJ2-1, with 10 bases fitting TRBD2. V lost 3 bases to trimming and J lost 6 bases; unmatched junction nucleotides: 11. Germline lookup yields CDR1 SGHTA and CDR2 FQGTGA. The CDR3 consists of 17 residues. In DNA, the CDR3 is TGTGCCAGCAGCTTCCTAGCGGGAGATCCTCCGGGCAATGAGCAGTTCTTC. It yields the protein CASSFLAGDPPGNEQFF.